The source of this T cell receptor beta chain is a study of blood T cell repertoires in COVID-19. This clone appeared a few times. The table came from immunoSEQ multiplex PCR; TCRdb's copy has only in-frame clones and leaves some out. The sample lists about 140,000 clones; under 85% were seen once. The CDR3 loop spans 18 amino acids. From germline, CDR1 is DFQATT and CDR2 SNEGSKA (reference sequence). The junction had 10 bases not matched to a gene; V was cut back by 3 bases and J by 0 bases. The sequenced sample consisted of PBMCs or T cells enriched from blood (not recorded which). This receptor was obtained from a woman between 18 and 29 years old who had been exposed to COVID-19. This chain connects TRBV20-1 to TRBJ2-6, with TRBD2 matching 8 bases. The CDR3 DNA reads TGCAGTGCTAGTCTCGGTCTAGCGGGTGGCTCTGGGGCCAACGTCCTGACTTTC. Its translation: CSASLGLAGGSGANVLTF.